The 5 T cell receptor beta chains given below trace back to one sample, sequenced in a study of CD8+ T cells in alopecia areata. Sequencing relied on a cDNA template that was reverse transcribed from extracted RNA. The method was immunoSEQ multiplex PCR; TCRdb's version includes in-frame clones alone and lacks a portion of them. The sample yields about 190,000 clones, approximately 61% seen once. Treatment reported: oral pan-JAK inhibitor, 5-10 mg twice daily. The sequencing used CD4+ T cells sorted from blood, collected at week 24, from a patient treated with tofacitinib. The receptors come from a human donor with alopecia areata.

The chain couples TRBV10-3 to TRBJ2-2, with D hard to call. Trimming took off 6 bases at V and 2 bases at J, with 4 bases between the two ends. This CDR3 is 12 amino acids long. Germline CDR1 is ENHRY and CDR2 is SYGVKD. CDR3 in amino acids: CAIRANTGELFF. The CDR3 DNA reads TGTGCCATCAGAGCCAACACCGGGGAGCTGTTTTTT.

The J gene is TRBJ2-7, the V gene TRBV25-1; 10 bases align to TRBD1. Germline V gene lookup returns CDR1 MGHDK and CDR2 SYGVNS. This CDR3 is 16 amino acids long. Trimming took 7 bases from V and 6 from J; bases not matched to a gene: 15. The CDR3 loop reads CASTTAIGQGGFEQYF. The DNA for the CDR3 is TGTGCCAGCACCACGGCGATAGGACAGGGGGGGTTCGAGCAGTACTTC.

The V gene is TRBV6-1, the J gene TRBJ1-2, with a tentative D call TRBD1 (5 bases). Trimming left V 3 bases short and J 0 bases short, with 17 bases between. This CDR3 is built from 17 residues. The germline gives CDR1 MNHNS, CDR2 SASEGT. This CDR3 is CASSDRLLRGANYGYTF. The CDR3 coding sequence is TGTGCCAGCAGTGACCGCCTCCTGAGGGGAGCTAACTATGGCTACACCTTC.

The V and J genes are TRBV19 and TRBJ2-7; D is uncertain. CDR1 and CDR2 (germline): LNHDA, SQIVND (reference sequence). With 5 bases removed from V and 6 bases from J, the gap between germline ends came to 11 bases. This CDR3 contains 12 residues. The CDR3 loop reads CASSPPYSEQYF. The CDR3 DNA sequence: TGTGCCAGTAGTCCGCCGTATAGCGAGCAGTACTTC.

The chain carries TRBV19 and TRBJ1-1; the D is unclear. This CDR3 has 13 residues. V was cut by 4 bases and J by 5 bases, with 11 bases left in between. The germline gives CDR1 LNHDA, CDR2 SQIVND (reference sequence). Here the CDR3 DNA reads TGTGCCAGTAGTACCCTCAGTGTAACTGAAGCTTTCTTT. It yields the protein CASSTLSVTEAFF.